This TCR beta chain derives from a study of blood T cell repertoires in COVID-19. Across the study: Italy, Spain and the United States were the sources of the convalescent and acute COVID-19 samples.

Germline V lookup: CDR1 LGHNT, CDR2 FRNRAP. V lost 1 base and J 0 bases, leaving 7 bases between the germline ends. This CDR3 region has 15 residues. Here immunoSEQ multiplex PCR was the method, and the copy in TCRdb shows in-frame clones only, minus some. Of around 60,000 clones in the sample, 70% to 90% were seen once. The rearrangement joins TRBV12-5 to TRBJ1-5, with D uncertain. The sequence derives from a man aged 45 to 65 with active COVID-19. The material sequenced was peripheral blood. In DNA, the CDR3 is TGTGCTAGTGGTTTGGCCGGAGGTAGCAATCAGCCCCAGCATTTT. Its translation is CASGLAGGSNQPQHF. Drawing the rest from reference TRBV12-5 and TRBJ1-5, the complete variable domain is DARVTQTPRHKVTEMGQEVTMRCQPILGHNTVFWYRQTMMQGLELLAYFRNRAPLDDSGMPKDRFSAEMPDATLATLKIQPSEPRDSAVYFCASGLAGGSNQPQHFGDGTRLSIL.